This TCR beta chain appears in the sequencing data of a study of blood T cell repertoires in COVID-19. This clone was detected a few times. Among Cohort 3 donors, those recovered had two negative PCRs, clearance, or symptom resolution. CDR3 length: 14 residues. Germline CDR1 reads MNHEY; CDR2 reads SVGAGI. V was shortened by 3 bases and J by 8 bases, with 16 bases between the two germline ends. Using immunoSEQ multiplex PCR, the repertoire was profiled, and TCRdb retains in-frame clones only, with some absent. The sample includes around 310,000 clones, about nine tenths of them seen just once. The receptor comes from a woman aged 25 to 39 who had recovered from COVID-19. The sample comprised PBMCs or T cells enriched from blood (not recorded which). V is TRBV6-5 and J is TRBJ1-2, with D possibly matching TRBD1 (6 bases). CDR3 residues: CASSYYAGGAGYTF. DNA for the CDR3: TGTGCCAGCAGTTATTACGCGGGGGGCGCAGGCTACACCTTC.